This T cell receptor beta chain was found in a study of cytomegalovirus exposure and HLA in healthy donors. The CDR3 spans 13 residues. Germline V CDR1 and CDR2: SEHNR, FQNEAQ (reference sequence). With 1 base removed from V and 2 bases from J, the gap between germline ends came to 6 bases. Assay used: immunoSEQ multiplex PCR; TCRdb lists only in-frame clones, some missing. The data hold roughly 300,000 clones, with around nine tenths observed a single time. The V call is TRBV7-9, the J call TRBJ2-7; D call uncertain. The sample taken for sequencing was PBMCs. The receptor was isolated from a woman aged 18 to 35 in good health and CMV-seronegative. CDR3 bases: TGTGCCAGCAGCTTAGTAGCAGCCTACGAGCAGTACTTC. Translated, it gives CASSLVAAYEQYF.